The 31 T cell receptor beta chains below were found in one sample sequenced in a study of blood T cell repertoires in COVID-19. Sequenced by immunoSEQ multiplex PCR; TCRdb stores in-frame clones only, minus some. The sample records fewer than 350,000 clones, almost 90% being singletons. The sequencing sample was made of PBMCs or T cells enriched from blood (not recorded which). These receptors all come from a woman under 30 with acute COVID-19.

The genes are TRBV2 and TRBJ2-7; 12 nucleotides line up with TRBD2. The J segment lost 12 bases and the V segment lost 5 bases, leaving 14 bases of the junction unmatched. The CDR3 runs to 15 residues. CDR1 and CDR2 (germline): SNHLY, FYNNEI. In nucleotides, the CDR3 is TGTGCCAGCAGTACCGATATGACTAGCGGGAGAGGGGGGTACTTC. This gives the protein CASSTDMTSGRGGYF.

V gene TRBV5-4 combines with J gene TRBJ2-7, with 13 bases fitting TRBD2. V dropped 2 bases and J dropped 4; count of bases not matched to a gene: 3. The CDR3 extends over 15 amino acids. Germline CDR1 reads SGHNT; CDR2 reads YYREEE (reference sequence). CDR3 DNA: TGTGCCAGCAGCTTCTCACTAGCGGGAGGGTACGAGCAGTACTTC. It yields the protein CASSFSLAGGYEQYF.

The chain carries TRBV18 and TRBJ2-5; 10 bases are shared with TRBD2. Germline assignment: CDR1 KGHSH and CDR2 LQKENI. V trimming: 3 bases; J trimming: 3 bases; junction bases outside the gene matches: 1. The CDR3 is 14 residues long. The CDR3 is CASSPLAGEETQYF. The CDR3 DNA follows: TGTGCCAGCTCACCGCTAGCGGGAGAAGAGACCCAGTACTTC.

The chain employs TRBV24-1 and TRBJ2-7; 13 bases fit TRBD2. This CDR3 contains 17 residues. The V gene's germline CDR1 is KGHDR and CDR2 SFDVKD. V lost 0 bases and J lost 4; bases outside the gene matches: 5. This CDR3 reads CATSDLGTSGEGYEQYF. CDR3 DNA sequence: TGTGCCACCAGTGATTTGGGGACTAGCGGGGAGGGGTACGAGCAGTACTTC.

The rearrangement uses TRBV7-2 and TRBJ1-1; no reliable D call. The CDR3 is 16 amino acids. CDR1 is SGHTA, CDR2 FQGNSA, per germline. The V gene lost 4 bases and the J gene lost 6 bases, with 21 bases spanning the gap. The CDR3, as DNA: TGTGCCAGCAGCTCGTTTCTGTCAGGTGAGAGGGCTGAAGCTTTCTTT. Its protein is CASSSFLSGERAEAFF.

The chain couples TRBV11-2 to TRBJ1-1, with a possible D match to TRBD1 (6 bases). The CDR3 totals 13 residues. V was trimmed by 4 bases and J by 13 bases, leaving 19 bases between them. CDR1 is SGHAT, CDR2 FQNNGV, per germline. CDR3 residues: CASSSGRDTRVFF. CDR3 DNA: TGTGCCAGCAGCTCGGGGAGGGACACTAGAGTTTTCTTT.

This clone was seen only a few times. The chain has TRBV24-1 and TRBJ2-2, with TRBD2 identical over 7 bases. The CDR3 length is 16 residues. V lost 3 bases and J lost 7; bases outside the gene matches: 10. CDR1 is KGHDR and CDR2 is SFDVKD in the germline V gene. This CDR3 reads CATSDTLRGRVGELFF. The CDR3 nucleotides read TGTGCCACCAGTGATACCCTTCGCGGGAGAGTCGGGGAGCTGTTTTTT.

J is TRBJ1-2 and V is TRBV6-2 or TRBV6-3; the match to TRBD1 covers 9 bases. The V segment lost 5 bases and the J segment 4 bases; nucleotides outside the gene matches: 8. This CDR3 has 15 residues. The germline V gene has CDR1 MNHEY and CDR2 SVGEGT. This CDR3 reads CASSALGQGRYGYTF. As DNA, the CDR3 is TGTGCCAGCAGTGCCTTAGGACAGGGGCGCTATGGCTACACCTTC.

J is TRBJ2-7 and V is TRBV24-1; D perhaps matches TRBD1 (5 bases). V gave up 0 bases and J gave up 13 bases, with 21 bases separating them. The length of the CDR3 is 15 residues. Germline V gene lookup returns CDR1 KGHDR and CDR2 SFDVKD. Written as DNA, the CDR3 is TGTGCCACCAGTGATTTGGGCAGGGTGGCGCAGGTTGGTTACTTC. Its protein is CATSDLGRVAQVGYF.

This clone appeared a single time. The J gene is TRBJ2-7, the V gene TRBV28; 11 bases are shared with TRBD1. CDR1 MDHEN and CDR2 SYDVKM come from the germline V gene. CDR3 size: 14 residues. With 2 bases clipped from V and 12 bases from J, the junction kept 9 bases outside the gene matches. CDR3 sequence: CASSLGGTGGILYF. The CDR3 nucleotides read TGTGCCAGCAGTTTAGGTGGGACAGGGGGTATTCTGTACTTC.

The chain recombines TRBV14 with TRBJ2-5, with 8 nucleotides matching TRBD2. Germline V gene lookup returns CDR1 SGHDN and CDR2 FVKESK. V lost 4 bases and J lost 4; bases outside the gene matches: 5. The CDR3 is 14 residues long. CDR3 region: CASSLSGSGETQYF. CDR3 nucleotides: TGTGCCAGCAGCCTAAGCGGGAGCGGAGAGACCCAGTACTTC.

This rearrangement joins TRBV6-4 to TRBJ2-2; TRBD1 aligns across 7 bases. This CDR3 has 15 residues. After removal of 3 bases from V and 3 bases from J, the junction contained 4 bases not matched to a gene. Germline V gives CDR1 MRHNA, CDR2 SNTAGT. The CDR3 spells CASSEGDRDTGELFF. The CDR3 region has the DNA TGTGCCAGCAGTGAAGGGGACAGAGACACCGGGGAGCTGTTTTTT.

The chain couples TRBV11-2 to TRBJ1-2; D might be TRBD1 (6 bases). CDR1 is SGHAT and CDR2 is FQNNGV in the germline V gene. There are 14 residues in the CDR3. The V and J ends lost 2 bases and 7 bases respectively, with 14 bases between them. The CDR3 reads CASSLSRGESGYTF. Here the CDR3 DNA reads TGTGCCAGCAGCTTAAGCAGGGGAGAATCTGGCTACACCTTC.

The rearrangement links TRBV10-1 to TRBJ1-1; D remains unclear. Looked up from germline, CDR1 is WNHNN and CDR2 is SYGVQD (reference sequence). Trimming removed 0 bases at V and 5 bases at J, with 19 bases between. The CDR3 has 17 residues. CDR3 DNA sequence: TGCGCCAGCAGTGAGTCCGGGGTTGGGATTTCGAGGACTGAAGCTTTCTTT. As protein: CASSESGVGISRTEAFF.

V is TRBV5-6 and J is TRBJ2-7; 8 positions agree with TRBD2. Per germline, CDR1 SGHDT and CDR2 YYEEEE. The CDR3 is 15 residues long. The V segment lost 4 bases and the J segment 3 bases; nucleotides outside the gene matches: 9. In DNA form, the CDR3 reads TGTGCCAGCAGCCCATTTAGCGGGATTCTCTACGAGCAGTACTTC. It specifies CASSPFSGILYEQYF.

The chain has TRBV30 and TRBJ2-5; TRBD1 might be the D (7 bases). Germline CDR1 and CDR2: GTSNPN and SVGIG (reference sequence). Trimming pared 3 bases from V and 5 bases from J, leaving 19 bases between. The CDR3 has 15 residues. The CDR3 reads CAWSTGAGRSETQYF. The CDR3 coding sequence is TGTGCCTGGAGCACAGGGGCGGGGCGGAGTGAGACCCAGTACTTC.

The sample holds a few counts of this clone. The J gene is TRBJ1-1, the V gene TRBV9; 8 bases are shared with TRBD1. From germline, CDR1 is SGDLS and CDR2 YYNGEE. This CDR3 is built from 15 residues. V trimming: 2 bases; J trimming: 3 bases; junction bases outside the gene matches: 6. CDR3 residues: CASSVQGALHTEAFF. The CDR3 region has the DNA TGTGCCAGCAGCGTTCAGGGGGCCCTGCACACTGAAGCTTTCTTT.

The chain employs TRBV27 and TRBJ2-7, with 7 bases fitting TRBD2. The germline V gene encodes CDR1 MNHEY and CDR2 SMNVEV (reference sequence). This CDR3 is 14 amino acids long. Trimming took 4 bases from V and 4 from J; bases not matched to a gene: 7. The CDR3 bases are TGTGCCAGCAGTTCTCTAGCGGCAAGTTACGAGCAGTACTTC. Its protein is CASSSLAASYEQYF.

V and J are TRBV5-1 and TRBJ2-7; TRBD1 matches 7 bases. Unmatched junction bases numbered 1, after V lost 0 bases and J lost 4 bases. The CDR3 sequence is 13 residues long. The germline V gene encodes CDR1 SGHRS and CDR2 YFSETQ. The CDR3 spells CASSLDRGYEQYF. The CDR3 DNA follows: TGCGCCAGCAGCTTGGACAGGGGTTACGAGCAGTACTTC.

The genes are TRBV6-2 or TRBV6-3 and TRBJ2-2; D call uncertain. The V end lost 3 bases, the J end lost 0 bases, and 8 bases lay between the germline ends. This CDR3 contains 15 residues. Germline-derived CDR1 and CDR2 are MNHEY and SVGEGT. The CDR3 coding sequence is TGTGCCAGCAGTTATAGCCCTTCGAACACCGGGGAGCTGTTTTTT. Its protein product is CASSYSPSNTGELFF.

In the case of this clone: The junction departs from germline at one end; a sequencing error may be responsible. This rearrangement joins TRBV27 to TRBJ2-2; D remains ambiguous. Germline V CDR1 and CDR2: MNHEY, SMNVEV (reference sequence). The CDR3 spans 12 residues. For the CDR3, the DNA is TGTGCCAGCAGTTCGAACAACGGGGAGCTGTTTTTT. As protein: CASSSNNGELFF.

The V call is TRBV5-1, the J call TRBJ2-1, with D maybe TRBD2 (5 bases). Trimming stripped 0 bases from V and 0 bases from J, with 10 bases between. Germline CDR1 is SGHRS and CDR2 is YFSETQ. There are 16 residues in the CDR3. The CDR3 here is CASSLGVGSSYNEQFF. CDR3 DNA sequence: TGCGCCAGCAGCTTGGGTGTAGGGAGCTCCTACAATGAGCAGTTCTTC.

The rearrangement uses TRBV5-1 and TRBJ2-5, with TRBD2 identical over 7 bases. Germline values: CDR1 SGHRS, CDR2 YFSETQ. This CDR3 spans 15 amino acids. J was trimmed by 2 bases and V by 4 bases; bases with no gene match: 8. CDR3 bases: TGCGCCAGCAGCACGAGCGGGACTCTTCAAGAGACCCAGTACTTC. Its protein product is CASSTSGTLQETQYF.

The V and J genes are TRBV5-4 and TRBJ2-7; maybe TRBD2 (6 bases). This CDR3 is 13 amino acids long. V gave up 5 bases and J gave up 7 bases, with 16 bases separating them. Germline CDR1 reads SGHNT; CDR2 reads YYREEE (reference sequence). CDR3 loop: CASSSRDLVEQYF. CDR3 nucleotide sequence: TGTGCCAGCAGTTCTCGGGACTTGGTTGAGCAGTACTTC.

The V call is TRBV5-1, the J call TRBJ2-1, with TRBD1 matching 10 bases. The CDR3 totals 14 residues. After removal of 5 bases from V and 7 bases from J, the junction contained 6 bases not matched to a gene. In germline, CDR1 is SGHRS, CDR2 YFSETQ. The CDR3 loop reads CASRFDRGQNEQFF. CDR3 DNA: TGCGCCAGCAGATTTGACAGGGGGCAAAATGAGCAGTTCTTC.

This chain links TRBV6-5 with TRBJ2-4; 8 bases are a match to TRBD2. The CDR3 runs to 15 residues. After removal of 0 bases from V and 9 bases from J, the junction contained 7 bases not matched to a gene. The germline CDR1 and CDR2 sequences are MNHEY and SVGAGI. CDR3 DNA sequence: TGTGCCAGCAGTTACTCGATTCGGGAGGGGGTCATTCAGTACTTC. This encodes CASSYSIREGVIQYF.

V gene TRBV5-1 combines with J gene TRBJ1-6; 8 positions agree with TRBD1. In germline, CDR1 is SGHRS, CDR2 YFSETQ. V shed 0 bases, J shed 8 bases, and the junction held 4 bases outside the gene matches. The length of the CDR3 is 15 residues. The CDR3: CASSLGTGLDSPLHF. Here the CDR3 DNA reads TGCGCCAGCAGCTTGGGGACAGGGTTGGATTCACCCCTCCACTTT.

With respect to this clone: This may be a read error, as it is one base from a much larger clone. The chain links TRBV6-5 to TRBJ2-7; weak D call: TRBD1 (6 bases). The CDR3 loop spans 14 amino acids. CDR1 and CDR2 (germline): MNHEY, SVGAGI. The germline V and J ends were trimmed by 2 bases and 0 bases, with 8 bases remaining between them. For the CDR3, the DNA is TGTGCCAGCAGTTACGCGGACAGCTCCTACGAGCAGTACTTC. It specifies CASSYADSSYEQYF.

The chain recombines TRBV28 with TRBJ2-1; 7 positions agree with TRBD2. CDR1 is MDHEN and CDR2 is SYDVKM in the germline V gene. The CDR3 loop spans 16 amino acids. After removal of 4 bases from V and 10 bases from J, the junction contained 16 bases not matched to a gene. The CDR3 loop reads CASSSPRLAANEEQFF. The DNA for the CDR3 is TGTGCCAGCAGTTCTCCCAGACTAGCTGCGAATGAGGAGCAGTTCTTC. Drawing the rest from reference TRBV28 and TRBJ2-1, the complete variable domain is DVKVTQSSRYLVKRTGEKVFLECVQDMDHENMFWYRQDPGLGLRLIYFSYDVKMKEKGDIPEGYSVSREKKERFSLILESASTNQTSMYLCASSSPRLAANEEQFFGPGTRLTVL.

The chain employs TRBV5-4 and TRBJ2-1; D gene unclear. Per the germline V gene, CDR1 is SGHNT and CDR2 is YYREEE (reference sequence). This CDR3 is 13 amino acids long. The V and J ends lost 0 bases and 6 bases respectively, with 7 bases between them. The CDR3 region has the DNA TGTGCCAGCAGCTTGGAACGGGTCAATGAGCAGTTCTTC. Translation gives CASSLERVNEQFF.

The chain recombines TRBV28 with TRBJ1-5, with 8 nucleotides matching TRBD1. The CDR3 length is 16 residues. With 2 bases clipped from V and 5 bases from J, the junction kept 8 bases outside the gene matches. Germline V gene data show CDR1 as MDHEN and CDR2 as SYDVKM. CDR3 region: CASSLEGGQGYQPQHF. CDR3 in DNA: TGTGCCAGCAGTTTAGAGGGAGGACAGGGCTATCAGCCCCAGCATTTT.